These 7 T cell receptor beta chains were all obtained from the same sample, sequenced in a study of graft-versus-host responses after intestinal transplantation. Libraries were prepared by immunoSEQ multiplex PCR; TCRdb keeps only in-frame clonotypes and omits some of them. This table has about 94,000 clones, roughly nine tenths appearing once. Antigens for these TCRs are unknown. The source was unstimulated CD8+ T cells sorted from spleen or lymph node cells, collected before intestinal transplant. These receptors originate from a human donor who received an intestinal transplant.

This clone appeared a few times. The same CDR3 also results from other DNA sequences found in this sample. The chain recombines TRBV6-1 with TRBJ2-7, with 9 bases fitting TRBD1. Germline-derived CDR1 and CDR2 are MNHNS and SASEGT. This CDR3 comprises 13 residues. V was clipped by 3 bases and J by 4 bases; unmatched bases: 1. The DNA for the CDR3 is TGTGCCAGCAGTGAGGACAGGGGATACGAGCAGTACTTC. It yields the protein CASSEDRGYEQYF.

This clone was picked up one time. The V call is TRBV5-1, the J call TRBJ2-5, with a tentative D call TRBD2 (6 bases). V was cut by 3 bases and J by 5 bases, with 17 bases left in between. Germline-derived CDR1 and CDR2 are SGHRS and YFSETQ. CDR3 size: 15 residues. CDR3 sequence (DNA): TGCGCCAGCAGCTGGCGGGGCCCTAGTACGGAGACCCAGTACTTC. Protein product: CASSWRGPSTETQYF.

The J gene is TRBJ2-7, the V gene TRBV9, with TRBD2 as a possible D gene (7 bases). The CDR3 totals 14 residues. Germline V gene lookup returns CDR1 SGDLS and CDR2 YYNGEE. V lost 2 bases to trimming and J lost 0 bases, with 9 bases between them. CDR3 residues: CASSVGGPSYEQYF. CDR3 coding DNA: TGTGCCAGCAGCGTCGGGGGGCCCTCCTACGAGCAGTACTTC.

This clone appeared once. The chain combines TRBV18 with TRBJ2-7; D not resolved. Deletions cut 5 bases from V and 2 bases from J, with 13 bases between. Germline loops: CDR1 KGHSH, CDR2 LQKENI. This CDR3 contains 14 residues. The DNA for the CDR3 is TGTGCCAGCTCAGCTCGAGAATCGACCTACGAGCAGTACTTC. Its protein product is CASSARESTYEQYF.

The rearrangement joins TRBV5-4 to TRBJ2-5; D ambiguous. Germline assignment: CDR1 SGHNT and CDR2 YYREEE (reference sequence). V dropped 3 bases and J dropped 0 bases, with 6 bases sitting between them. This CDR3 contains 13 residues. CDR3 coding DNA: TGTGCCAGCAGCTCCCAGTACCAAGAGACCCAGTACTTC. Translated: CASSSQYQETQYF.

The chain couples TRBV30 to TRBJ2-7; 9 bases are a match to TRBD1. The CDR3 is made up of 13 amino acids. Germline CDR1 is GTSNPN and CDR2 is SVGIG (reference sequence). V shed 7 bases and J 2 bases; nucleotides not matched to a gene: 6. The CDR3 sequence: CASRRTGAYEQYF. In DNA form, the CDR3 reads TGTGCCTCAAGGAGGACAGGGGCCTACGAGCAGTACTTC. Full variable domain (outside the CDR3, taken from reference TRBV30 and TRBJ2-7): SQTIHQWPATLVQPVGSPLSLECTVEGTSNPNLYWYRQAAGRGLQLLFYSVGIGQISSEVPQNLSASRPQDRQFILSSKKLLLSDSGFYLCASRRTGAYEQYFGPGTRLTVT.

The rearrangement links TRBV9 to TRBJ2-3, with unresolved D. This CDR3 region has 14 residues. Trimming shortened V by 0 bases and J by 3 bases, and 8 bases separated the two germline ends. CDR1 is SGDLS and CDR2 is YYNGEE in the germline V gene. The CDR3 region is CASSVGQMTDTQYF. The CDR3 coding sequence is TGTGCCAGCAGCGTAGGACAAATGACAGATACGCAGTATTTT.